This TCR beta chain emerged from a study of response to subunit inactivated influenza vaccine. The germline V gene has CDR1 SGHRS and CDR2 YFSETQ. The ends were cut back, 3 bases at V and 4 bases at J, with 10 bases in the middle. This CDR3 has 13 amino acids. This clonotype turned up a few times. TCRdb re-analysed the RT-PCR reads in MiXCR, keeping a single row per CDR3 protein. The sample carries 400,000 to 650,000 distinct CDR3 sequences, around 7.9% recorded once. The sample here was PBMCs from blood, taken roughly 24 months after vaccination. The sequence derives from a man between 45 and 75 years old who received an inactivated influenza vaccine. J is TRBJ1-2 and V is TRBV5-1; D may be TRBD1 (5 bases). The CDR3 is CASSYDSSYGYTF. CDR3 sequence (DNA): TGCGCCAGCAGCTATGACAGTTCCTATGGCTACACCTTC.